A selection of T cell receptor beta chains follows, all from one sample in a study of CD8 T cells in Susac syndrome. One entry per CDR3 protein, called by TCRdb with MiXCR from the immunoSEQ multiplex PCR reads. The sample includes 75,000 to 95,000 distinct CDR3 sequences, roughly 91% seen only once; the top ten take 0.5% to 0.6%. The sequencing sample was made of CD8+ T cells from PBMCs. The source is a human donor with multiple sclerosis. Each CDR3 is given with its conserved first and last residue. The D gene is left open where the match is weak. The listing skips clone size in some rows; elsewhere it reads once, few, many or a size class.

CASSLGGGPKYF	TGTGCCAGCAGCTTAGGGGGTGGGCCCAAATACTTC	TRBJ2-4	12	TRBV11-2	NA	NA
CASSQDGSPGYTF	TGCGCCAGCAGCCAAGACGGGAGTCCTGGCTACACCTTC	TRBJ1-2	13	TRBV4-1	NA	NA
CASSPGWGPTGELFF	TGTGCCAGCAGCCCCGGTTGGGGCCCCACCGGGGAGCTGTTTTTT	TRBJ2-2	15	TRBV5-6	NA	NA
CARHRGGTEAFF	TGTGCCAGACACAGGGGGGGCACTGAAGCTTTCTTT	TRBJ1-1	12	TRBV7-2	NA	TRBD1
CASSWVGGRTDTQYF	TGTGCCAGCAGTTGGGTTGGCGGGAGAACAGATACGCAGTATTTT	TRBJ2-3	15	TRBV28	NA	TRBD2
CASSSSGPAGGVSYLYEQYF	TGTGCCAGCAGCTCCTCGGGGCCCGCCGGGGGGGTTAGTTATCTCTACGAGCAGTACTTC	TRBJ2-7	20	TRBV11-1	NA	TRBD2
CASSAGWRGDPNEQFF	TGTGCCAGCAGCGCGGGATGGCGGGGGGACCCCAATGAGCAGTTCTTC	TRBJ2-1	16	TRBV9	NA	TRBD2
CASSIRGIDQPQHF	TGTGCCAGCAGCATCCGGGGTATCGATCAGCCCCAGCATTTT	TRBJ1-5	14	TRBV27	NA	NA
CASSQDGGTDEQFF	TGTGCCAGCAGCCAAGACGGGGGGACCGATGAGCAGTTCTTC	TRBJ2-1	14	TRBV4-2	NA	TRBD2
CASSLATSGGAPYNEQFF	TGTGCCAGCAGCTTAGCGACTAGCGGGGGGGCTCCCTACAATGAGCAGTTCTTC	TRBJ2-1	18	TRBV7-2	NA	TRBD2
CASAFGPETQYF	TGTGCCAGTGCCTTTGGGCCTGAGACCCAGTACTTC	TRBJ2-5	12	TRBV7-9	NA	NA
CASSLGLGETQYF	TGTGCCAGCAGCCTAGGCCTGGGAGAGACCCAGTACTTC	TRBJ2-5	13	TRBV9	NA	NA
CASSTDRAHYGYTF	TGTGCCAGCTCCACGGACAGGGCCCACTATGGCTACACCTTC	TRBJ1-2	14	TRBV18	NA	TRBD1
CASSLWLADQETQYF	TGTGCCAGCAGTTTATGGCTAGCGGACCAAGAGACCCAGTACTTC	TRBJ2-5	15	TRBV12-3/TRBV12-4	NA	TRBD2
CASSRTSGVLETQYF	TGTGCCAGCAGCCGGACTAGCGGGGTGTTGGAGACCCAGTACTTC	TRBJ2-5	15	TRBV3-1	once	TRBD2
CASSILAGASSGANVLTF	TGTGCCAGTAGTATCCTAGCGGGAGCCTCCTCTGGGGCCAACGTCCTGACTTTC	TRBJ2-6	18	TRBV19	NA	TRBD2
CASSSMADRRFYYGYTF	TGTGCCAGCAGTAGTATGGCCGACCGACGATTTTACTATGGCTACACCTTC	TRBJ1-2	17	TRBV27	NA	NA
CASGPPITRNPRETQYF	TGTGCTAGTGGTCCCCCAATCACACGGAATCCGAGGGAGACCCAGTACTTC	TRBJ2-5	17	TRBV12-5	NA	NA
CASSFPGALEAFF	TGTGCCAGCAGCTTCCCAGGAGCTTTAGAAGCTTTCTTT	TRBJ1-1	13	TRBV7-9	NA	NA
CASRGQGSPEAFF	TGTGCCAGCAGGGGACAGGGTAGCCCTGAAGCTTTCTTT	TRBJ1-1	13	TRBV13	NA	TRBD1
CASSPSGAWGQETQYF	TGTGCCAGCAGTCCCTCCGGGGCGTGGGGGCAAGAGACCCAGTACTTC	TRBJ2-5	16	TRBV6-1	NA	NA
CASSLRGDLEQYF	TGTGCCAGCAGCTTGCGAGGGGACCTGGAGCAGTACTTC	TRBJ2-7	13	TRBV5-4	NA	NA
CATSDRWGANTGELFF	TGTGCCACCAGTGATCGGTGGGGGGCGAACACCGGGGAGCTGTTTTTT	TRBJ2-2	16	TRBV24-1	NA	NA
CAISDLSGTGELFF	TGTGCCATCAGTGACCTTAGTGGCACCGGGGAGCTGTTTTTT	TRBJ2-2	14	TRBV10-3	NA	NA
CASSLNAGGSGNTIYF	TGTGCCAGCAGCTTGAACGCGGGAGGTTCTGGAAACACCATATATTTT	TRBJ1-3	16	TRBV5-6	NA	NA
CSAPQMNTEAFF	TGCAGTGCACCCCAGATGAACACTGAAGCTTTCTTT	TRBJ1-1	12	TRBV20-1	NA	NA
CASSERQGGSPLHF	TGCGCCAGCAGCGAGAGACAGGGCGGTTCACCCCTCCACTTT	TRBJ1-6	14	TRBV5-1	NA	TRBD1
CASCTGGGFCTEAFF	TGTGCCAGCTGTACCGGGGGGGGGTTTTGCACTGAAGCTTTCTTT	TRBJ1-1	15	TRBV6-6	NA	NA
CASSYSVRLQGYTF	TGTGCCAGCAGTTACTCAGTCCGCCTACAAGGCTACACCTTC	TRBJ1-2	14	TRBV6-5	NA	NA
CATMGSYNEQFF	TGTGCCACCATGGGCTCCTACAATGAGCAGTTCTTC	TRBJ2-1	12	TRBV24-1	NA	NA